This T cell receptor (beta chain) was captured by sequencing in a study of T cell clones after liver transplantation (dated by TCRdb to between 2018 and 2020). Regarding the research as a whole: The samples were obtained from ITN030ST, a randomized trial that attempted immunosuppression withdrawal within 2 years after liver transplantation. No induction therapy was given to the subjects, and standard immunosuppression was administered until randomization at 12-24 months post-transplant. Blood samples were collected pre-transplant, pre-randomization before withdrawal, and post-randomization after either full withdrawal or failed withdrawal. Tolerance meant complete immunosuppression withdrawal for at least one year without liver enzymes rising beyond twice the upper limit of normal. As an antigen-independent comparator for donor-reactive sequences, third party-reactive TCRbeta sequences were also identified from pre-transplant MLRs. Of the eight recipients, a few were HCV-positive, while the remaining recipients had been transplanted for non-autoimmune, non-viral indications. The study cohort included 8 liver transplant recipients, of whom 3 were classified as tolerant and 5 as non-tolerant. Donor-reactive T cell clones were identified by TCRbeta sequencing after a pre-transplant mixed lymphocyte reaction and then tracked in post-transplant blood.

Sequences SGHRS (CDR1) and YFSETQ (CDR2) are obtained from the germline V gene. The CDR3, cysteine through phenylalanine, is 15 amino acids long. The kept DNA is CDR3 alone, 45 bases in frame from the first base. V has 5 bases trimmed and J has 8 bases trimmed; junction bases matching no gene number 10. Thawed unstimulated PBMCs were stained for CD3, CD4 and CD8 and FACS-sorted into CD3+CD4+ and CD3+CD8+ populations. All 8 studied subjects were randomized to withdrawal of immunosuppression. The Qiagen DNeasy Blood and Tissue Kit was used to isolate genomic DNA. Frozen genomic DNA underwent high-throughput TCRbeta CDR3 sequencing by immunoSEQ, including PCR amplification, mapping, bias correction and internal controls. The authors' analysis ran thus. Productive rearrangements were retained, and unique TCRbeta sequences were defined by the CDR3 nucleotide sequence together with the V and J gene. A sequence counted as donor-reactive only if the sequence showed at least 5-fold expansion in CFSE-low cells compared with unstimulated pre-transplant cells and had a frequency of at least 0.01%. Per-subject minimum frequency thresholds, based on the lowest-template unstimulated sample, ensured at least 90% detection power. Jensen-Shannon divergence between the top 1000 TCRbeta sequences after and before transplant was used to measure repertoire turnover. Two-sided Fisher's exact tests were used to test for changes in how often donor-reactive sequences were detected. TCRdb obtained this table from immuneACCESS and retained in-frame rearrangements with V and J assigned. These tables miss some clones; where compared with another copy, unresolved V genes account for less than half of the shortfall, and the remainder is unexplained. V and J calls plus clone size are reproduced from that table; the DNA served to infer D and trimming. Recorded for this sample are about 75,000 clones; around 84% of them occurred a single time. The ten largest clones take up approximately 2.1% of the sample.

A remark on this clone: No antigen is known for it. Within one base of it there is no much larger clone, and no base qualities were kept.

The paper's findings and limits, for the study overall: In two subjects, low numbers of available donor cells limited the measurable donor-reactive repertoire. The decline in donor-reactive sequences exceeded the decline in third party-reactive sequences, suggesting partial antigen-specific deletion that was unrelated to withdrawal success. The conclusions were considered preliminary, being limited by small, heterogeneous patient numbers and non-standardized post-transplant time points. Circulating donor-reactive CD4 TCRbeta sequences fell significantly post-transplant in most of the 8 subjects, irrespective of tolerance or HCV status. Once repertoire turnover was taken into account, donor-reactive detection showed a significant reduction for CD4 in 7 of 8 subjects and for CD8 in 8 of 8. Since no allograft tissue specimens were available, donor-reactive T cells may have migrated into the graft instead of being deleted.

The source of this sequence is a human patient who received a liver transplant. In transplant recipients, some T cells may be of donor rather than host origin. The sample here was CD4+ T cells from blood, taken 48 months after liver transplant. The V and J segments used are TRBV5-1 and TRBJ1-4; TRBD1 matches 9 bases in the middle. Here is the DNA: TGCGCCAGCAGGACCGGGACAGGGTTAGGGGAAAAACTGTTTTTT. Translated, it gives CASRTGTGLGEKLFF.